This T cell receptor (beta chain) was identified during a study of shared clonotypes between healthy human individuals. Investigators divided CD4+ cells into CD45RA+ naive and CD45RA-negative memory subsets. Several immunoSEQ plates received, in even portions, the genomic DNA of each subset. Sorted subsets were amplified in replicate PCRs using about 210 ng DNA, some 31,000 T cell genomes. TCRdb's table, derived via immunoSEQ multiplex PCR, lists solely in-frame clones and lacks some. The table lists 2 million to 3 million clones, 80% to 95% of them singletons. V lost 6 bases to trimming and J lost 1 base, with 12 bases between them. The CDR3 is made up of 13 amino acids. Per the germline V gene, CDR1 is SQVTM and CDR2 is ANQGSEA.

The TCR originated in a man between 18 and 29 years old in good health. Some clones in this sample may be carry-over from other donors' samples. The sample taken for sequencing was naive CD4+ T cells from PBMCs. The subset was: CD45RA+ positively selected. The genes are TRBV29-1 and TRBJ2-5; no clear D gene. CDR3 loop: CSVLRGLQETQYF. The CDR3 DNA is TGCAGCGTCCTCAGAGGCCTCCAAGAGACCCAGTACTTC.